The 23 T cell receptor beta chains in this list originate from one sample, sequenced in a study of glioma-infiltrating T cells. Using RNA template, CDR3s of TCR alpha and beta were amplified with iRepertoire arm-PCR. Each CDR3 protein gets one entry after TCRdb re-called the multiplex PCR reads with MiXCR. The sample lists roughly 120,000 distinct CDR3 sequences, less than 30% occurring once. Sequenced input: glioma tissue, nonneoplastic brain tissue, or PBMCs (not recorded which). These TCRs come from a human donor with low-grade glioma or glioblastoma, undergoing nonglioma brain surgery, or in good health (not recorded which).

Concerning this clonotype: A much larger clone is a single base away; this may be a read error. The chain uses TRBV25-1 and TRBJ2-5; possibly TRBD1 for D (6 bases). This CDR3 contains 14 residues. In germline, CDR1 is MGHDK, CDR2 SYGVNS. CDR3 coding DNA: TGTGCCAGCAGTGACCTTGGACAGCAAGAGGCCCAGTACTTC. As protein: CASSDLGQQEAQYF.

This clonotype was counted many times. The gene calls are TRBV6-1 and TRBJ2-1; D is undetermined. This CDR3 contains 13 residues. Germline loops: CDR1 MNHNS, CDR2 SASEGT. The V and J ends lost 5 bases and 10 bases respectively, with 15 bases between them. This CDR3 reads CASSSASAHEQFF. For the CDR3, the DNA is TGTGCCAGCAGTTCGGCTAGTGCTCACGAGCAGTTCTTC.

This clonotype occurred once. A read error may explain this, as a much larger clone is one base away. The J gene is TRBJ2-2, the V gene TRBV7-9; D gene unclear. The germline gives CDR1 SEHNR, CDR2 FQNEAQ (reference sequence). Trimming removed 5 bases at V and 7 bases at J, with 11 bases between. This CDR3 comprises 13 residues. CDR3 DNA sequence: TGTGCCAGCAGCCTTCTCAGTATCGGGGAGCTGTTTTTT. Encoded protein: CASSLLSIGELFF. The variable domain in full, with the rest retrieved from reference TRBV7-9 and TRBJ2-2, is DTGVSQNPRHKITKRGQNVTFRCDPISEHNRLYWYRQTLGQGPEFLTYFQNEAQLEKSRLLSDRFSAERPKGSFSTLEIQRTEQGDSAMYLCASSLLSIGELFFGEGSRLTVL.

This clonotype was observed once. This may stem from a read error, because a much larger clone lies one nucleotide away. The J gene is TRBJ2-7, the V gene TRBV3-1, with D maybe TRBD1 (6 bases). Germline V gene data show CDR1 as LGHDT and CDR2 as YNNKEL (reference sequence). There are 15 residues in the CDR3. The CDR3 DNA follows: TGTGCCGGCAGCCAAGATGCACAGGGCTGGAACGAGCAGTACTTC. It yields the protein CAGSQDAQGWNEQYF.

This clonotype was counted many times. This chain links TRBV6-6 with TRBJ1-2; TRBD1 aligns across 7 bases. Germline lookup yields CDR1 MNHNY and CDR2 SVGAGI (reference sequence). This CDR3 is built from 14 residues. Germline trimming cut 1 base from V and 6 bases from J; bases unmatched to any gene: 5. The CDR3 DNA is TGTGCCAGCAGTTACTTAGGGGGCGCCGATGGCTACACCTTC. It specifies CASSYLGGADGYTF.

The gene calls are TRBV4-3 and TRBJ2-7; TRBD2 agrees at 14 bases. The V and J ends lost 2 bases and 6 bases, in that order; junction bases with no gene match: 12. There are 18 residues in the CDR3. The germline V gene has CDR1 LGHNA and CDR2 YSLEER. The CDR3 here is CASSQPRGGTSGSLEQYF. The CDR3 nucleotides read TGCGCCAGCAGCCAACCCCGAGGGGGGACTAGCGGGAGTCTCGAGCAGTACTTC.

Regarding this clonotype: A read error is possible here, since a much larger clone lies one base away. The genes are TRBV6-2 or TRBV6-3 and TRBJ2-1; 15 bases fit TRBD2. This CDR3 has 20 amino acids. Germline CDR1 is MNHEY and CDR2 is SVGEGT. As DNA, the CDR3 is TGTGCCAGCAGCCCCCGGGGAGCTCCGGGACTAGCGGGAGGTAACAATGAGCAGTCCTTC. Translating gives CASSPRGAPGLAGGNNEQSF.

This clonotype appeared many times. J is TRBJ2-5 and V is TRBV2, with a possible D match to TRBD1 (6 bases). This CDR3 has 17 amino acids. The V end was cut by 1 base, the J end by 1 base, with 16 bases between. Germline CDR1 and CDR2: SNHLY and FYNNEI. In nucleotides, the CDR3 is TGTGCCAGCAGTGAAGGTGGGGCGTGGACAGCCCAAGAGACCCAGTACTTC. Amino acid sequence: CASSEGGAWTAQETQYF.

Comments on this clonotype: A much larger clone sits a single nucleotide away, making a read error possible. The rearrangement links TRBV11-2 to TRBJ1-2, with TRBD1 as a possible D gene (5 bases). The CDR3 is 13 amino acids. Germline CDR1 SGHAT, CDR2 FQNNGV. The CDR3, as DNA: TGTGCCAGCAGCAAGGGGATGAACTATGGCTACGCCTTC. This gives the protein CASSKGMNYGYAF.

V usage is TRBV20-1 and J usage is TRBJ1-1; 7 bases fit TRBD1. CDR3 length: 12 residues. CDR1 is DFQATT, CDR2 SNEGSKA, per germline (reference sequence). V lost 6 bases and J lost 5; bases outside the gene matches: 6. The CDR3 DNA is TGCAGTGCCAGGGACAGAGGTACTGAAGCTTTCTTT. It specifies CSARDRGTEAFF.

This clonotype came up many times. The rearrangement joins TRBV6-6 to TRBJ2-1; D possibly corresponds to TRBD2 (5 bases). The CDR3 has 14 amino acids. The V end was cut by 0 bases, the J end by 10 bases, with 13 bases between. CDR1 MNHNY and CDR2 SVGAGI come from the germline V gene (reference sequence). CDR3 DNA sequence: TGTGCCAGCAGTTACTCAAGGCTAGCCGCGGAGCAGTTCTTC. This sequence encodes CASSYSRLAAEQFF.

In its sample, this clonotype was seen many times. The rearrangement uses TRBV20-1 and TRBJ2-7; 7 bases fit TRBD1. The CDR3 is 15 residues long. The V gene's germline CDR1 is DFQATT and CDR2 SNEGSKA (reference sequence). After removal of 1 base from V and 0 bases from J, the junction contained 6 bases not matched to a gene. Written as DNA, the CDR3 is TGCAGTGCTAGAGCTGACAGGGTCTACTCCTACGAGCAGTACTTC. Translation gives CSARADRVYSYEQYF.

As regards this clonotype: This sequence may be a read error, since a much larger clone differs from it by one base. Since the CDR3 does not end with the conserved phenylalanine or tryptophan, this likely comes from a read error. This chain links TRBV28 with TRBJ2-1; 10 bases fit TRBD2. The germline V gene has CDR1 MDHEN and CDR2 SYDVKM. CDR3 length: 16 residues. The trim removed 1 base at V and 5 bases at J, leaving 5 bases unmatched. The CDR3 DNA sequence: TGTGCCAGCAGTTTATTAGGACTAGCGGAAGACAATGAGCAGTTCCTC. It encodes CASSLLGLAEDNEQFL.

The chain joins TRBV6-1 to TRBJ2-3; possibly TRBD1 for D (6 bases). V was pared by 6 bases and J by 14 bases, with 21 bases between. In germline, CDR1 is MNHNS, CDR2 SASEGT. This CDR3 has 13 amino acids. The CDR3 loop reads CASSNRDTDARYF. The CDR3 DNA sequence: TGTGCCAGCAGCAACAGGGACACAGATGCGCGGTATTTT.

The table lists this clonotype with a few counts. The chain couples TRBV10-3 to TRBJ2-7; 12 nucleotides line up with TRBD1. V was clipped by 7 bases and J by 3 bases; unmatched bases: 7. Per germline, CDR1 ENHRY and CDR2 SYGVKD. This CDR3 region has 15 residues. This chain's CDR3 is CAINPGTGGNYEQYF. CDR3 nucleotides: TGTGCCATCAATCCCGGGACAGGGGGCAACTACGAGCAGTACTTC.

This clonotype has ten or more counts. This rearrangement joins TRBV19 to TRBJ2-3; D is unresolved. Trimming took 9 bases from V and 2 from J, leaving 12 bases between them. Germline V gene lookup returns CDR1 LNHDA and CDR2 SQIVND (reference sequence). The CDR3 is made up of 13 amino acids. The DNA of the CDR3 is TGTGCCAGCTCCGCGGCCTCCACAGATACGCAGTATTTT. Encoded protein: CASSAASTDTQYF.

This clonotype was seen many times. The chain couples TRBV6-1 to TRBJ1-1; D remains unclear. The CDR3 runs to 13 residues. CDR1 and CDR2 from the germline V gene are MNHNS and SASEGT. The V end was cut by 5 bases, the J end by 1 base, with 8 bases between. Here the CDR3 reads CASSIGPNTEAFF. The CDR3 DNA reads TGTGCCAGCAGTATAGGACCGAACACTGAAGCTTTCTTT.

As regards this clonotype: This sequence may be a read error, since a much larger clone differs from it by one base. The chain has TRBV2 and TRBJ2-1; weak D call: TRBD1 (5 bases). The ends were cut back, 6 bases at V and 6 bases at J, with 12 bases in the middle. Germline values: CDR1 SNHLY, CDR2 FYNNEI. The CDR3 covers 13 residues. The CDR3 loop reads CASSVDSSNEQFF. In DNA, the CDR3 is TGTGCCAGCAGCGTAGACAGTAGCAATGAGCAGTTCTTC. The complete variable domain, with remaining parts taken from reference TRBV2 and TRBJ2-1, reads EPEVTQTPSHQVTQMGQEVILRCVPISNHLYFYWYRQILGQKVEFLVSFYNNEISEKSEIFDDQFSVERPDGSNFTLKIRSTKLEDSAMYFCASSVDSSNEQFFGPGTRLTVL.

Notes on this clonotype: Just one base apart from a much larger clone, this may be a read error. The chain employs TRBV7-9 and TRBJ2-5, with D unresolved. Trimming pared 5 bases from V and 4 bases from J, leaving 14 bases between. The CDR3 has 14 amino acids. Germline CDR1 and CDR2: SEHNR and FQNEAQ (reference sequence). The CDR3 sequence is CASSPWAGIETQYF. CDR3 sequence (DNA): TGTGCCAGCAGCCCCTGGGCAGGAATAGAGACCCAGTACTTC.

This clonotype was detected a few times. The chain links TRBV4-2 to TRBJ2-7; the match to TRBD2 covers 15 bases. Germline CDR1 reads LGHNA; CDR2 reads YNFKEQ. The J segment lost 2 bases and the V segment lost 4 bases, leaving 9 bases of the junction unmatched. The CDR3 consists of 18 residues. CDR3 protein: CASSLPGTSGRSTYEQYF. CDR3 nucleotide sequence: TGTGCCAGCAGCCTCCCCGGGACTAGCGGGAGGTCGACCTACGAGCAGTACTTC.

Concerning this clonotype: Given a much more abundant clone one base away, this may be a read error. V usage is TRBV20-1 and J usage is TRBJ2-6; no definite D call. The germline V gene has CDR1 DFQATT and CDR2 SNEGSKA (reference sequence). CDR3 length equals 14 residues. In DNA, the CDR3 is TGCAGTTCTAGAAATTTGGGTGGGGCCAACGTCCTGACTTTC. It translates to CSSRNLGGANVLTF.

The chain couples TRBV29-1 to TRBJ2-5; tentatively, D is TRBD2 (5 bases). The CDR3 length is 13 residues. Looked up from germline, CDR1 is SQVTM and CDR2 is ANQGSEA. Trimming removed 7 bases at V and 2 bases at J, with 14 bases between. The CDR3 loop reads CSAEGRGQETQYF. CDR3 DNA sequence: TGCAGCGCAGAGGGTCGGGGTCAAGAGACCCAGTACTTC.

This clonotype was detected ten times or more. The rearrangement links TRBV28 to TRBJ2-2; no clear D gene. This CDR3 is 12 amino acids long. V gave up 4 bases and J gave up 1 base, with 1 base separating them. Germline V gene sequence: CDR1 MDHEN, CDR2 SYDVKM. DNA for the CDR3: TGTGCCAGCAGTTGGAACACCGGGGAGCTGTTTTTT. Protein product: CASSWNTGELFF.